This is a list of T cell receptor beta chains from one sample in a study of shared clonotypes between healthy human individuals. Here immunoSEQ multiplex PCR was the method, and the copy in TCRdb shows in-frame clones only, minus some. The sample shows roughly 2.1 million clones, under 95% of them seen only once. Sequencing was carried out using naive CD8+ T cells from PBMCs. All receptors come from a man between 18 and 29 years old in good health. Some clones in this sample may be carry-over from other donors' samples. Each CDR3 is given with its conserved first and last residue. D genes are given only for firm matches.

cdr3_aa: CASSQARGPLGFNNEQFF
d_call: -
j_call: TRBJ2-1
v_call: TRBV4-1

cdr3_aa: CASSARTADNYGYTF
d_call: -
j_call: TRBJ1-2
v_call: TRBV9

cdr3_aa: CASSSGDRGHEQYF
d_call: -
j_call: TRBJ2-7
v_call: TRBV7-9

cdr3_aa: CASSQTGPSYNEQFF
d_call: -
j_call: TRBJ2-1
v_call: TRBV19

cdr3_aa: CASSDSGTRGDTQYF
d_call: TRBD2
j_call: TRBJ2-3
v_call: TRBV6-4

cdr3_aa: CASSFGLAGGTGELFF
d_call: TRBD2
j_call: TRBJ2-2
v_call: TRBV7-9

cdr3_aa: CASSLDRGYEQYF
d_call: TRBD1
j_call: TRBJ2-7
v_call: TRBV2

cdr3_aa: CATQSTYEQYF
d_call: -
j_call: TRBJ2-7
v_call: TRBV6-5

cdr3_aa: CASSFGGRALNIQYF
d_call: TRBD2
j_call: TRBJ2-4
v_call: TRBV5-6

cdr3_aa: CASSFGFHEQYF
d_call: -
j_call: TRBJ2-7
v_call: TRBV7-3

cdr3_aa: CASSQFLGQAPDEQYF
d_call: TRBD1
j_call: TRBJ2-7
v_call: TRBV5-6

cdr3_aa: CAISAGDVPYGYTF
d_call: -
j_call: TRBJ1-2
v_call: TRBV10-3

cdr3_aa: CASTLGLAGSEQFF
d_call: TRBD2
j_call: TRBJ2-1
v_call: TRBV27

cdr3_aa: CATSIRPSYEQYF
d_call: -
j_call: TRBJ2-7
v_call: TRBV15

cdr3_aa: CAISAGDARLSGNTIYF
d_call: -
j_call: TRBJ1-3
v_call: TRBV10-3

cdr3_aa: CASSPGANVLTF
d_call: -
j_call: TRBJ2-6
v_call: TRBV27

cdr3_aa: CASSYSTYGELFF
d_call: -
j_call: TRBJ2-2
v_call: TRBV6-5

cdr3_aa: CASSPLDETEAFF
d_call: -
j_call: TRBJ1-1
v_call: TRBV13

cdr3_aa: CASSPGVAGGSTQYF
d_call: -
j_call: TRBJ2-3
v_call: TRBV11-2

cdr3_aa: CASSQVEGGSRTQYF
d_call: -
j_call: TRBJ2-5
v_call: TRBV4-1

cdr3_aa: CASSRPVKGSDTQYF
d_call: -
j_call: TRBJ2-3
v_call: TRBV4-1

cdr3_aa: CASSKTGLASETQYF
d_call: TRBD2
j_call: TRBJ2-5
v_call: TRBV7-2

cdr3_aa: CASSYESGFYGNTIYF
d_call: -
j_call: TRBJ1-3
v_call: TRBV6-5

cdr3_aa: CASSDWDGRNTIYF
d_call: -
j_call: TRBJ1-3
v_call: TRBV9

cdr3_aa: CASSPTSGRAWGEQFF
d_call: TRBD2
j_call: TRBJ2-1
v_call: TRBV5-1

cdr3_aa: CASSSRLAGGWDTQYF
d_call: TRBD2
j_call: TRBJ2-3
v_call: TRBV7-9

cdr3_aa: CASSQGKGAYEQYF
d_call: -
j_call: TRBJ2-7
v_call: TRBV4-3

cdr3_aa: CASSLSPRTEQYF
d_call: -
j_call: TRBJ2-7
v_call: TRBV27

cdr3_aa: CASSHSGQAAYEQYF
d_call: TRBD1
j_call: TRBJ2-7
v_call: TRBV6-5

cdr3_aa: CASSGWQANSPLHF
d_call: -
j_call: TRBJ1-6
v_call: TRBV11-2

cdr3_aa: CASSLQDRGTPFSYNTEAFF
d_call: TRBD1
j_call: TRBJ1-1
v_call: TRBV27

cdr3_aa: CASSPDRGKGYEQYF
d_call: TRBD1
j_call: TRBJ2-7
v_call: TRBV19

cdr3_aa: CASRSGVNTEAFF
d_call: -
j_call: TRBJ1-1
v_call: TRBV6-6

cdr3_aa: CASSLRASKEQYF
d_call: -
j_call: TRBJ2-7
v_call: TRBV14

cdr3_aa: CASSRPDTTYEQYF
d_call: -
j_call: TRBJ2-7
v_call: TRBV14

cdr3_aa: CASSQTSGTHEQYF
d_call: TRBD2
j_call: TRBJ2-7
v_call: TRBV4-3

cdr3_aa: CASRSPDRANTGELFF
d_call: TRBD1
j_call: TRBJ2-2
v_call: TRBV7-9

cdr3_aa: CASSLWWTGESGANVLTF
d_call: TRBD1
j_call: TRBJ2-6
v_call: TRBV5-1